This T cell receptor beta chain was documented in a study of blood T cells in healthy people across ages. Trimming left V 0 bases short and J 0 bases short, with 11 bases between. The CDR3 is made up of 16 amino acids. Germline V gene data show CDR1 as SGHRS and CDR2 as YFSETQ. Together with a sample-barcoded 5' primer, a J-beta primer mix was included in a second PCR lasting roughly 7 to 11 cycles. TCRdb passed the 5' RACE reads through MiXCR, listing each CDR3 protein once. Of around 900,000 distinct CDR3 sequences listed, just over 50% were seen once; the top ten hold around a fifth. There were healthy Caucasian individuals from Russia, aged 6 to 90, serving as donors. Each sample provided at least 6 micrograms of extracted total RNA.

The TCR sequence derives from an older woman in good health. The chain links TRBV5-1 to TRBJ2-3; D is tentatively TRBD1 or TRBD2 (5 bases each). Input material: blood. The CDR3 loop reads CASSLERGASTDTQYF. The CDR3 nucleotides are TGCGCCAGCAGCTTGGAGAGGGGAGCCAGCACAGATACGCAGTATTTT.